This paragraph reports one TCR beta chain. No antigen is known for it. The sample holds no much larger clone one base away, and base qualities are not on file. Sequences MNHNY (CDR1) and SVGAGI (CDR2) are obtained from the germline V gene (reference sequence). The junction shows trimming of 4 bases on V and 1 base on J, and the gene matches do not reach 7 bases of it. The CDR3 holds 16 amino acids from the cysteine to the phenylalanine. This entry keeps only the CDR3 DNA: 48 bases, framed from base 1. A FACSAria II was used to sort memory CD4+ T cells, defined as single viable CD3+CD4+CD8-CD45RO+ cells. CMV serostatus was assessed using a Roche Elecsys assay, by which serum IgG against CMV pp150, pp28, p38 and p52 was detected. Following thawing, total CD4+ T cells were enriched through positive selection using CD4 magnetic microbeads. The samples came from a separate study whose specific focus was interrogating the CD4+ T cell memory repertoire. Peripheral blood mononuclear cells were isolated and cryopreserved following standard operating procedures; serum was stored at -80 °C. CD3-PerCP (BW264/56), CD4-APC (RPA-T4), CD45RO-PE (UCHT1) and CD8-Pacific Orange (3B5) antibodies were used for staining, and non-viable cells were excluded with Sytox blue.

The sample belongs to a study of memory CD4+ T cells and cytomegalovirus serostatus (dated by TCRdb to the late 2010s). Regarding the complete study: The roughly 35 healthy Belgian adults in the cohort included 9 who were CMV seropositive and roughly 24 who were CMV seronegative. CD4+ memory TCRbeta repertoires of a Belgian cohort with known cytomegalovirus serostatus were sequenced in order to replicate a published TCR-based CMV serostatus classifier. Study-wide findings and limitations: CMV serostatus prediction reached a median bootstrapped AUC of 0.95 with the original framework and approximately 0.92 with a US-trained random forest. Of around 160 previously reported CMV-associated TCRbeta sequences, 60 to 85 appeared in the CD4+ memory repertoires, each in one to five individuals. Unlike the original study, which covered naive and memory CD4+ and CD8+ populations, the Belgian study sequenced only CD4+CD45RO+ memory cells. On the Belgian cohort, the classifier based on the original framework reached a median bootstrapped AUC of approximately 0.95, with a 95% CI of 0.76-1.00. The results were interpreted as suggesting that the CMV-associated TCR signature is largely present in the CD4+ memory repertoire.

The Quick-DNA Microprep Kit was used to extract genomic DNA from the sorted cells. TCRbeta DNA was amplified with the immunoSEQ hsTCRbeta kit following the manufacturer's protocol. TCRbeta libraries were sequenced on an Illumina MiSeq instrument. The study's processing was this. Removing out-of-frame sequences left 2,204,828 distinct TCRbeta sequences, an average of about 70,000 per individual. Two values were used to score each individual: the count of 150 to 200 previously reported CMV-associated TCRbeta sequences and the total count of productive distinct TCRbeta sequences. A beta-binomial model was reimplemented in Python, and random forests from scikit-learn, run with default parameters, were trained on data from the US cohort. Classifier performance on the Belgian cohort was summarized as median AUC with percentile confidence intervals over 10,000 bootstrap iterations. TCRdb re-hosts the immuneACCESS table, in-frame sequences only. Its copies lack some clones; in the studies checked, an unresolved V gene accounts for under half of them, and the cause for the rest is not known. V and J calls and clone size are given by that table; D and trimming were obtained from the DNA. In this sample the table shows 70,000 to 95,000 clones, around 80% of which occur a single time. Nearly 0.8% of the sample is taken by the ten largest.

The material sequenced was memory CD4+ T cells from blood. The receptor chain draws on TRBV6-6 and TRBJ2-7; 10 middle bases align to TRBD2. This sequence was found in an adult in good health and CMV-seronegative. The CDR3 is CASSFGLAGVSYEQYF. The nucleotide sequence is given as TGTGCCAGCAGTTTCGGGCTAGCGGGGGTTTCCTACGAGCAGTACTTC.